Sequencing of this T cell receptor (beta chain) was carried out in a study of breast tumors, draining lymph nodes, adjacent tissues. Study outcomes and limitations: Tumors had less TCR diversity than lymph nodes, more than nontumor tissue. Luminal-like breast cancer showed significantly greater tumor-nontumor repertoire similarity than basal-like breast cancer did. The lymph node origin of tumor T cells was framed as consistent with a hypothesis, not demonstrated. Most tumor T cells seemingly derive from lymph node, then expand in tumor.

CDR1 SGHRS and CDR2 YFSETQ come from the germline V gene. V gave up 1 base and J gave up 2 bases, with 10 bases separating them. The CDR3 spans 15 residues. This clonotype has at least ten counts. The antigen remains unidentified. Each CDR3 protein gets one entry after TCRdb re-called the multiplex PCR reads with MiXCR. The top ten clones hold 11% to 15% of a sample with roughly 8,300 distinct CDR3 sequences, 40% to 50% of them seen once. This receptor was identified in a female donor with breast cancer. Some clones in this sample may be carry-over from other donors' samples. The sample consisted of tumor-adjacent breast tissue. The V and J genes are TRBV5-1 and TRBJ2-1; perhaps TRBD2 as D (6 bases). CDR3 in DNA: TGCGCCAGCAGCTTGACAATAGCGGCCTACAATGAGCAGTTCTTC. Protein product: CASSLTIAAYNEQFF.